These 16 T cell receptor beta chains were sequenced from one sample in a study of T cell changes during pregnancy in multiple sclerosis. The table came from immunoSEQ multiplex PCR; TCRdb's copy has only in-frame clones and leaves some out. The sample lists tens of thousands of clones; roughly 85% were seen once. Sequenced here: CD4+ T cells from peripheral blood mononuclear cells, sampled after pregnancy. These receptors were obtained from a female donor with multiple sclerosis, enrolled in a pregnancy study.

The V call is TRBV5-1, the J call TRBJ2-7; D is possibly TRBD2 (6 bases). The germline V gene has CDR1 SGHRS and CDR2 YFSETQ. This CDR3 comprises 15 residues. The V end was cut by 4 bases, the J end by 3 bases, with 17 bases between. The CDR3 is CASSQTPPEGYEQYF. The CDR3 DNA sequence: TGCGCCAGCAGCCAGACCCCACCGGAGGGCTACGAGCAGTACTTC.

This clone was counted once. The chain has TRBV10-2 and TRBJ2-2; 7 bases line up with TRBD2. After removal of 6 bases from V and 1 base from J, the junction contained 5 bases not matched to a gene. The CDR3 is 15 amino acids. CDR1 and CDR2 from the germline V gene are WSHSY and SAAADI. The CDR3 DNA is TGCGCCAGCAGAGACGGGGGGAGGAACACCGGGGAGCTGTTTTTT. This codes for CASRDGGRNTGELFF.

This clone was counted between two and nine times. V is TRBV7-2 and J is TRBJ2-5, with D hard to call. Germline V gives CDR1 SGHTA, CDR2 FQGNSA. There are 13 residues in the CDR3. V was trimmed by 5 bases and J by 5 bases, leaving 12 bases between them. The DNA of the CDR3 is TGTGCCAGCAGCCCTTTTTTATCCGAGACCCAGTACTTC. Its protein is CASSPFLSETQYF.

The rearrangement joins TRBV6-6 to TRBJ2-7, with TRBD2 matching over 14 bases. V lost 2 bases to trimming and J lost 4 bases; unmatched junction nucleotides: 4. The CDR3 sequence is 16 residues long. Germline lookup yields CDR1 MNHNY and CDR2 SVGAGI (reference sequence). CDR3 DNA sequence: TGTGCCAGCAGTTACCGACTAGCGGGGGGGAGGTACGAGCAGTACTTC. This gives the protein CASSYRLAGGRYEQYF.

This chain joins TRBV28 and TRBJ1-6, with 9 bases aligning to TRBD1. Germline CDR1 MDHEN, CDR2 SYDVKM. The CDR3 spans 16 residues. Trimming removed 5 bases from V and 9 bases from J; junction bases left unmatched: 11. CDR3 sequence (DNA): TGTGCCAGCAGTACTCCGGGACAGGGAGTGGGTTCACCCCTCCACTTT. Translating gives CASSTPGQGVGSPLHF.

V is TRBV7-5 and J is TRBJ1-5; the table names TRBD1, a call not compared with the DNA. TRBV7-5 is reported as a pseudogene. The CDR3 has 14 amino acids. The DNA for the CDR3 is TGTGCCAGAAGCTTAAAACAGGCAGATCAGCCCCAGCATTTT. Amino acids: CARSLKQADQPQHF.

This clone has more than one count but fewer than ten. The CDR3 region is CAMDRGPNTEAFF. CDR3 coding DNA: TGTGCCATGGACAGGGGACCAAACACTGAAGCTTTCTTT. V gene TRBV5-4 combines with J gene TRBJ1-1; the match to TRBD1 covers 9 bases. CDR1 is SGHNT and CDR2 is YYREEE in the germline V gene (reference sequence). The CDR3 loop spans 13 amino acids. Trimming cost V 9 bases and J 2 bases; bases outside gene matches: 5.

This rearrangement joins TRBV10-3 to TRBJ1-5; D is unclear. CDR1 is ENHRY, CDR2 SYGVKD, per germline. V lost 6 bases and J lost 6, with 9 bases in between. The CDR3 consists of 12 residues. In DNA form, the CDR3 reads TGTGCCATCAGGGAGGGCGGTCAGCCCCAGCATTTT. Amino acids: CAIREGGQPQHF.

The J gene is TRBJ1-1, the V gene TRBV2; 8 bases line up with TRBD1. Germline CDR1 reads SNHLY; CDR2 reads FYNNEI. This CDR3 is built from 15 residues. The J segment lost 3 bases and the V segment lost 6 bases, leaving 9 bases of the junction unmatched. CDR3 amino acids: CASSPRTGRDTEAFF. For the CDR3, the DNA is TGTGCCAGCAGCCCCAGGACAGGGAGGGACACTGAAGCTTTCTTT.

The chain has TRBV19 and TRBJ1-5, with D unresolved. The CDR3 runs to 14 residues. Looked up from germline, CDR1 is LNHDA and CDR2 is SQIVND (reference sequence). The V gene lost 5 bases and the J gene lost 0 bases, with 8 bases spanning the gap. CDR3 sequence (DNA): TGTGCCAGTAGTCTCGAGGATAGCAATCAGCCCCAGCATTTT. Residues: CASSLEDSNQPQHF. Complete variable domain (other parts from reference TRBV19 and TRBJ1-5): DGGITQSPKYLFRKEGQNVTLSCEQNLNHDAMYWYRQDPGQGLRLIYYSQIVNDFQKGDIAEGYSVSREKKESFPLTVTSAQKNPTAFYLCASSLEDSNQPQHFGDGTRLSIL.

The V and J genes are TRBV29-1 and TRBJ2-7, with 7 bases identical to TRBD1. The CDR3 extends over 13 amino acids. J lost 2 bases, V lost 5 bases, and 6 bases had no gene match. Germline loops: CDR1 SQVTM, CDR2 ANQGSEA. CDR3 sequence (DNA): TGCAGCGTTTCCGGGACAGTAACCTACGAGCAGTACTTC. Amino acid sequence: CSVSGTVTYEQYF.

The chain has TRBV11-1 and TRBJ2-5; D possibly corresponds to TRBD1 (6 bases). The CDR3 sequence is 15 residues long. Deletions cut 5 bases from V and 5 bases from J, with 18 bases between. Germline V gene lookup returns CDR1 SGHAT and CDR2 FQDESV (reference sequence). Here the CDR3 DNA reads TGTGCCAGCAGCCGATACAGGGTTTCGGGGGAGACCCAGTACTTC. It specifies CASSRYRVSGETQYF.

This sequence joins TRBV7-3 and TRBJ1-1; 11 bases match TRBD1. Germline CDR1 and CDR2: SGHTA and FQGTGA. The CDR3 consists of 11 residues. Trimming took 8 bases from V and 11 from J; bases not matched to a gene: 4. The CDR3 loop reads CASDGTGGAFF. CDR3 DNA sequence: TGTGCCAGCGATGGGACAGGGGGTGCTTTCTTT.

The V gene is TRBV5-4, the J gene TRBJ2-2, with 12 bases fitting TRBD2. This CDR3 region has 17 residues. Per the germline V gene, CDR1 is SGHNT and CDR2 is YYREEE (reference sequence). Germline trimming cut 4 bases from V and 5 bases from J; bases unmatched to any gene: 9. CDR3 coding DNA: TGTGCCAGCAGCCCCGGACTAGCGGGGATTCCAACCGGGGAGCTGTTTTTT. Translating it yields CASSPGLAGIPTGELFF.

DNA for the CDR3: TGTGCCAGCAGCGTGGGGGACAGGGGTTACGAGCAGTACTTC. Its protein is CASSVGDRGYEQYF. The rearrangement joins TRBV9 to TRBJ2-7, with 10 bases identical to TRBD1. The V gene's germline CDR1 is SGDLS and CDR2 YYNGEE. There are 14 residues in the CDR3. Germline trimming cut 2 bases from V and 4 bases from J; bases unmatched to any gene: 3.

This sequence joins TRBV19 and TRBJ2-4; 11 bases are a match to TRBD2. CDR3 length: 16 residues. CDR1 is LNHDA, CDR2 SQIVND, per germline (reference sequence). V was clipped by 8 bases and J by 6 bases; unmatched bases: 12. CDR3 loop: CASSSGGHRSGNIQYF. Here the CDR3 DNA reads TGTGCCAGTTCTAGCGGGGGGCACCGGTCGGGAAACATTCAGTACTTC.